The 9 T cell receptor beta chains below come from one sample, sequenced in a study of response to subunit inactivated influenza vaccine. MiXCR was run by TCRdb on the RT-PCR reads, yielding one entry per CDR3 protein. The table includes approximately 290,000 distinct CDR3 sequences, approximately 20% detected once. The input for sequencing was PBMCs from blood, taken approximately 20 months after vaccination. Source of these receptors: a man aged 50-75 years who received an inactivated influenza vaccine.

The chain employs TRBV27 and TRBJ2-7, with 9 nucleotides matching TRBD2. The CDR3 extends over 15 amino acids. The trim removed 2 bases at V and 6 bases at J, leaving 8 bases unmatched. Germline V gene sequence: CDR1 MNHEY, CDR2 SMNVEV (reference sequence). Here the CDR3 reads CASSLKVAGVFEQYF. The CDR3 DNA reads as TGTGCCAGCAGTTTAAAGGTAGCGGGAGTGTTCGAGCAGTACTTC.

The rearrangement joins TRBV28 to TRBJ2-4, with 13 bases identical to TRBD2. The junction had 7 bases not matched to a gene; V was cut back by 6 bases and J by 2 bases. This CDR3 contains 17 residues. Germline-derived CDR1 and CDR2 are MDHEN and SYDVKM. The CDR3 spells CASRRGGLAGSKNIQYF. CDR3 sequence (DNA): TGTGCCAGCAGACGGGGGGGACTAGCGGGGTCCAAAAACATTCAGTACTTC.

This clonotype was detected a few times. One junction end disagrees with the germline gene, perhaps due to a read error. The J gene is TRBJ1-3, the V gene TRBV12-3 or TRBV12-4; 11 nucleotides line up with TRBD1. This CDR3 is 16 amino acids long. The CDR3 reads CASGQGALVSGNTIYF. CDR3 in DNA: TGCGCCTCCGGACAGGGGGCTTTAGTGTCTGGAAACACCATATATTTT.

This chain uses TRBV5-1 with TRBJ2-2; perhaps TRBD2 as D (5 bases). The germline gives CDR1 SGHRS, CDR2 YFSETQ. Deletions cut 1 base from V and 2 bases from J, with 9 bases between. The CDR3 has 15 residues. CDR3 sequence reads: CASSLRADNTGELFF. Here the CDR3 DNA reads TGCGCCAGCAGCTTGAGAGCGGATAACACCGGGGAGCTGTTTTTT.

This chain links TRBV12-3 or TRBV12-4 with TRBJ1-6, with TRBD1 matching 9 bases. The V and J ends lost 3 bases and 9 bases, in that order; junction bases with no gene match: 9. This CDR3 comprises 16 residues. Here the CDR3 DNA reads TGTGCCAGCAGTTTGACAGGGGGAGGAGGGATTTCACCCCTCCACTTT. It translates to CASSLTGGGGISPLHF.

The chain links TRBV18 to TRBJ2-3, with a weak D call TRBD1 (5 bases). V was shortened by 3 bases and J by 5 bases, with 15 bases between the two germline ends. Germline V lookup: CDR1 KGHSH, CDR2 LQKENI. CDR3 size: 15 residues. CDR3 bases: TGTGCCAGCTCACCTCCCCGACAGTATCTAGATACGCAGTATTTT. This codes for CASSPPRQYLDTQYF.

This chain connects TRBV27 to TRBJ2-1, with D perhaps given as TRBD1 or TRBD2 (6 bases each). The V gene's germline CDR1 is MNHEY and CDR2 SMNVEV (reference sequence). V shed 4 bases and J shed 7 bases, with 17 bases lying between them. The CDR3 length is 15 residues. Here the CDR3 reads CASSSPGGRKNEQFF. The CDR3 nucleotides are TGTGCCAGCAGTTCCCCCGGGGGCAGGAAGAATGAGCAGTTCTTC.

The chain combines TRBV20-1 with TRBJ2-1; 10 bases are shared with TRBD2. J gave up 0 bases and V 3 bases, and 5 bases lay outside the gene matches. The germline gives CDR1 DFQATT, CDR2 SNEGSKA (reference sequence). The CDR3 extends over 16 amino acids. CDR3 bases: TGCAGTGCTAGGAATCTAGCGGGAGACTCCTACAATGAGCAGTTCTTC. Protein sequence: CSARNLAGDSYNEQFF.

This clonotype was observed a handful of times. V gene TRBV10-2 combines with J gene TRBJ1-1, with 9 bases aligning to TRBD1. CDR1 is WSHSY, CDR2 SAAADI, per germline. Germline trimming cut 4 bases from V and 3 bases from J; bases unmatched to any gene: 3. The length of the CDR3 is 14 residues. CDR3 nucleotide sequence: TGCGCCAGCAGTGGGACAGGGGTGTACACTGAAGCTTTCTTT. This translates into CASSGTGVYTEAFF.